These 9 T cell receptor beta chains were all obtained from the same sample, sequenced in a study of blood T cell repertoires in COVID-19 (dated by TCRdb to about 2020). The library relied on the immunoSEQ multiplex PCR assay. The immuneACCESS repertoire file appears here via TCRdb, limited to in-frame rearrangements. These files lack a portion of the clones; in checked studies, under half of the deficit traces to unresolved V genes, and the cause of the others is not known. Here the sample has 130,000 to 150,000 clones; roughly 90% occur a single time. 0.95% to 1.5% of the sample is taken by the ten largest. Sample: PBMCs or T cells enriched from blood (not recorded which). These receptors were obtained from a woman aged 25 to 39 with acute COVID-19.

This clone has a single count. The genes are TRBV11-2 and TRBJ1-1, with D possibly being TRBD1 (6 bases). V gave up 1 base and J gave up 4 bases, with 13 bases separating them. The CDR3 is 15 residues long. Germline assignment: CDR1 SGHAT and CDR2 FQNNGV. CDR3 in DNA: TGTGCCAGCAGCTTAGGGCTGTCAGGGGCCACTGAAGCTTTCTTT. Protein sequence: CASSLGLSGATEAFF.

The chain recombines TRBV6-5 with TRBJ2-2; TRBD1 matches at 8 bases. Germline CDR1 and CDR2: MNHEY and SVGAGI. J gave up 1 base and V 8 bases, and 3 bases lay outside the gene matches. There are 14 residues in the CDR3. The CDR3 DNA is TGTGCCAGCCGGACAGGGAGGAACACCGGGGAGCTGTTTTTT. Translation: CASRTGRNTGELFF.

The rearrangement links TRBV18 to TRBJ2-1; D remains unclear. Trimming took 2 bases from V and 0 from J, leaving 5 bases between them. CDR1 is KGHSH and CDR2 is LQKENI in the germline V gene. The CDR3 length is 14 residues. The CDR3 region has the DNA TGTGCCAGCTCACCATCGAGCTCCTACAATGAGCAGTTCTTC. Translated, it gives CASSPSSSYNEQFF.

The chain recombines TRBV3-1 (or the pseudogene TRBV3-2) with TRBJ2-2, with TRBD2 as a possible D gene (6 bases). This CDR3 contains 15 residues. Trimming removed 1 base from V and 5 bases from J, with 11 bases in between. The germline CDR1 and CDR2 sequences are LGHDT and YNNKEL (reference sequence). CDR3 sequence: CASSQGGARTGELFF. The DNA of the CDR3 is TGTGCCAGCAGCCAAGGCGGGGCGCGAACCGGGGAGCTGTTTTTT.

The chain uses TRBV3-1 (or the pseudogene TRBV3-2) and TRBJ2-5, with D possibly matching TRBD2 (6 bases). The V end was cut by 3 bases, the J end by 2 bases, with 16 bases between. Per the germline V gene, CDR1 is LGHDT and CDR2 is YNNKEL (reference sequence). The CDR3 extends over 16 amino acids. The CDR3 spells CASSQESGYPQETQYF. In DNA form, the CDR3 reads TGTGCCAGCAGCCAGGAAAGCGGGTACCCTCAAGAGACCCAGTACTTC.

The chain links TRBV4-3 to TRBJ2-7, with TRBD2 matching 9 bases. The CDR3 runs 15 residues. The J segment lost 0 bases and the V segment lost 1 base, leaving 1 base of the junction unmatched. Per germline, CDR1 LGHNA and CDR2 YSLEER. The CDR3 DNA sequence: TGCGCCAGCAGCCAAGTAGCGGGGGCCTCCTACGAGCAGTACTTC. This gives the protein CASSQVAGASYEQYF.

This clone was recorded once. The chain recombines TRBV2 with TRBJ2-7, with D unresolved. This CDR3 spans 16 amino acids. V lost 2 bases and J lost 0, with 14 bases in between. The germline V gene has CDR1 SNHLY and CDR2 FYNNEI. CDR3 region: CASSELGSTHSYEQYF. CDR3 nucleotide sequence: TGTGCCAGCAGTGAATTGGGCAGCACTCACTCCTACGAGCAGTACTTC. The full variable domain, rest sourced from reference TRBV2 and TRBJ2-7, is EPEVTQTPSHQVTQMGQEVILRCVPISNHLYFYWYRQILGQKVEFLVSFYNNEISEKSEIFDDQFSVERPDGSNFTLKIRSTKLEDSAMYFCASSELGSTHSYEQYFGPGTRLTVT.

The rearrangement uses TRBV20-1 and TRBJ1-2; D possibly corresponds to TRBD1 (6 bases). This CDR3 has 12 residues. Germline V lookup: CDR1 DFQATT, CDR2 SNEGSKA (reference sequence). Trimming took off 3 bases at V and 4 bases at J, with 9 bases between the two ends. CDR3 nucleotide sequence: TGCAGTGCTAGTGCAGGGGTCTATGGCTACACCTTC. Translated: CSASAGVYGYTF.

As regards this clone: This same CDR3 is encoded by further DNA sequences in the sample. CDR3 in amino acids: CASSPRGDTQYF. The CDR3 bases are TGTGCCAGCAGCCCCCGCGGAGATACGCAGTATTTT. The chain recombines TRBV7-2 with TRBJ2-3; D not resolved. The CDR3 is made up of 12 amino acids. V gave up 5 bases and J gave up 5 bases, with 8 bases separating them. CDR1 and CDR2 from the germline V gene are SGHTA and FQGNSA.